One sample yielded the 22 T cell receptor beta chains listed below, sequenced in a study of identical twins. TCRdb independently ran MiXCR on the 5' RACE reads; one entry per CDR3 protein. The data show some 600,000 distinct CDR3 sequences, with around 7.5% seen just once and 1.5% to 2% held by the top ten. This sample was also put to use in a study of yellow fever vaccine responses in identical twins.

Input material: PBMCs. Receptor source: a young woman in good health.

This chain joins TRBV11-3 and TRBJ2-2; the D call may be TRBD1 or TRBD2 (5 bases each). The CDR3 has 14 residues. V was shortened by 1 base and J by 7 bases, with 10 bases between the two germline ends. Germline CDR1 is SGHNT and CDR2 is YENEEA. The CDR3 spells CASSLGGENGELFF. The CDR3 DNA follows: TGTGCCAGCAGCTTAGGAGGGGAAAACGGGGAGCTGTTTTTT. Complete variable domain (other parts from reference TRBV11-3 and TRBJ2-2): EAGVVQSPRYKIIEKKQPVAFWCNPISGHNTLYWYLQNLGQGPELLIRYENEEAVDDSQLPKDRFSAERLKGVDSTLKIQPAELGDSAVYLCASSLGGENGELFFGEGSRLTVL.

This clonotype was seen more than once but under ten times. The V gene is TRBV15, the J gene TRBJ2-1; 14 bases match TRBD2. The germline gives CDR1 LNHNV, CDR2 YYDKDF (reference sequence). The trim removed 0 bases at V and 10 bases at J, leaving 8 bases unmatched. The CDR3 length is 17 residues. The CDR3 loop is CATSRDRAGLAGVEQFF. The DNA of the CDR3 is TGTGCCACCAGCAGAGATAGGGCGGGACTAGCGGGAGTGGAGCAGTTCTTC.

This clonotype was seen only a few times. A much larger clone differs by one base, so this may be a read error. The chain links TRBV12-3 or TRBV12-4 to TRBJ1-4; D gene ambiguous. The CDR3 is 11 amino acids. The V end was cut by 1 base, the J end by 8 bases, with 2 bases between. CDR3 sequence (DNA): TGTGCCAGCAGTTTAGACGAAAAACTGTTTTTT. The encoded protein is CASSLDEKLFF.

The chain employs TRBV10-3 and TRBJ2-1; 10 bases fit TRBD2. V gave up 5 bases and J gave up 12 bases; unmatched junction bases: 22. This CDR3 spans 18 amino acids. Germline CDR1 is ENHRY and CDR2 is SYGVKD. The CDR3 spells CAISPGTGTSEYRSAQFF. The CDR3 bases are TGTGCCATCAGTCCGGGGACCGGGACTAGCGAGTATAGGTCGGCGCAGTTCTTC.

This clonotype was observed a handful of times. V usage is TRBV5-6 and J usage is TRBJ2-5; 11 nucleotides agree with TRBD2. Unmatched junction bases numbered 12, after V lost 3 bases and J lost 2 bases. This CDR3 has 18 amino acids. The germline V gene has CDR1 SGHDT and CDR2 YYEEEE. The CDR3 bases are TGTGCCAGCAGCTCGAGACTCCTAGGGACTAGCGGTCAAGAGACCCAGTACTTC. This sequence encodes CASSSRLLGTSGQETQYF.

This chain uses TRBV20-1 with TRBJ2-1; 7 bases agree with TRBD2. CDR1 and CDR2 from the germline V gene are DFQATT and SNEGSKA (reference sequence). This CDR3 comprises 14 residues. V was pared by 5 bases and J by 1 base, with 5 bases of the junction left unmatched. CDR3 coding DNA: TGCAGTGCTCCCCAAGCGGGGTCCTACAATGAGCAGTTCTTC. Translation: CSAPQAGSYNEQFF.

This clonotype was seen many times. V usage is TRBV3-1 and J usage is TRBJ1-1; possible D gene TRBD1, 5 bases. The CDR3 is 13 amino acids. V lost 5 bases and J 8 bases, leaving 15 bases between the germline ends. Germline V lookup: CDR1 LGHDT, CDR2 YNNKEL (reference sequence). The CDR3 loop is CASSKNWRDEAFF. CDR3 DNA: TGTGCCAGCAGCAAAAATTGGAGGGACGAAGCTTTCTTT.

The chain's CDR3 is CSATRDRGSGETQYF. The CDR3 nucleotides are TGCAGTGCTACCCGGGACAGGGGATCGGGAGAGACCCAGTACTTC. The V and J genes are TRBV20-1 and TRBJ2-5; 10 bases are a match to TRBD1. CDR3 length: 15 residues. Germline lookup yields CDR1 DFQATT and CDR2 SNEGSKA (reference sequence). The V gene end was trimmed by 4 bases and the J gene end by 4 bases; junction bases not matched to a gene: 9.

As regards this clonotype: Just one base apart from a much larger clone, this may be a read error. The V call is TRBV5-1, the J call TRBJ1-4; no firm D call. The CDR3 loop spans 14 amino acids. Germline values: CDR1 SGHRS, CDR2 YFSETQ. The CDR3 is CASSKDVNNEKLVF. CDR3 DNA sequence: TGCGCCAGCAGCAAGGACGTGAACAATGAAAAACTGGTTTTT.

This clonotype was observed many times. The rearrangement uses TRBV24-1 and TRBJ2-3; D is unclear. CDR1 is KGHDR and CDR2 is SFDVKD in the germline V gene. The V and J ends lost 6 bases and 1 base respectively, with 7 bases between them. This CDR3 has 13 amino acids. CDR3 protein: CATSMQGTDTQYF. Written as DNA, the CDR3 is TGTGCCACCAGTATGCAGGGCACAGATACGCAGTATTTT.

This clonotype was counted ten times or more. In nucleotides, the CDR3 is TGTGCCAGCAGTTCCCCTGGATCTGGGGCCGCCGTGGAGCAGTACTTC. As protein: CASSSPGSGAAVEQYF. This chain connects TRBV6-5 to TRBJ2-7, with a tentative D call TRBD1 (5 bases). The germline V gene has CDR1 MNHEY and CDR2 SVGAGI. The V and J ends lost 4 bases and 7 bases respectively, with 23 bases between them. This CDR3 is 16 amino acids long.

In its sample, this clonotype was seen many times. The chain is built from TRBV5-1 and TRBJ2-3; D is possibly TRBD2 (6 bases). CDR1 is SGHRS, CDR2 YFSETQ, per germline. The CDR3 sequence is 14 residues long. V lost 4 bases, J lost 0 bases, and 9 bases lay in between. CDR3 nucleotide sequence: TGCGCCAGCAGCGGAGGGCGGAGCACAGATACGCAGTATTTT. Translation gives CASSGGRSTDTQYF.

The table lists this clonotype with many counts. The V and J genes are TRBV7-8 and TRBJ2-7, with TRBD2 identical over 9 bases. This CDR3 comprises 15 residues. Germline-derived CDR1 and CDR2 are SGHVS and FQNEAQ. Unmatched junction bases numbered 5, after V lost 5 bases and J lost 0 bases. Here the CDR3 DNA reads TGTGCCAGCAGCACCGGGACTAGCAGCTCCTACGAGCAGTACTTC. Residues: CASSTGTSSSYEQYF.

This clonotype was seen at least ten times. The rearrangement joins TRBV28 to TRBJ2-3; D unclear. CDR1 is MDHEN and CDR2 is SYDVKM in the germline V gene. The CDR3 runs to 15 residues. Trimming left V 2 bases short and J 2 bases short, with 11 bases between. CDR3 bases: TGTGCCAGCAGTTTAGTCCTCCACCCCACAGATACGCAGTATTTT. Translated, it gives CASSLVLHPTDTQYF. Full variable domain (missing parts from reference TRBV28 and TRBJ2-3): DVKVTQSSRYLVKRTGEKVFLECVQDMDHENMFWYRQDPGLGLRLIYFSYDVKMKEKGDIPEGYSVSREKKERFSLILESASTNQTSMYLCASSLVLHPTDTQYFGPGTRLTVL.

As regards this clonotype: An end of the junction differs from the germline gene, which may be a read error. The V and J genes are TRBV3-1 and TRBJ2-3; D possibly corresponds to TRBD2 (6 bases). The germline V gene has CDR1 LGHDT and CDR2 YNNKEL (reference sequence). This CDR3 has 15 amino acids. The CDR3 region has the DNA TGTGCCAGCAGCCAAGGGTATACTAGCACATATACGCAGTATTTT. Its protein product is CASSQGYTSTYTQYF.

This clonotype was seen only a few times. The chain uses TRBV7-2 and TRBJ2-5; maybe TRBD2 (6 bases). CDR1 SGHTA and CDR2 FQGNSA come from the germline V gene. The CDR3 consists of 15 residues. The germline V and J ends were trimmed by 1 base and 3 bases, with 12 bases remaining between them. This CDR3 reads CASSLVARGEETQYF. The CDR3 region has the DNA TGTGCCAGCAGCTTAGTAGCACGCGGGGAAGAGACCCAGTACTTC.

The gene calls are TRBV5-1 and TRBJ2-1; D might be TRBD1 (6 bases). This CDR3 contains 16 residues. Trimming pared 4 bases from V and 3 bases from J, leaving 17 bases between. The germline V gene has CDR1 SGHRS and CDR2 YFSETQ. CDR3 loop: CASSPTLGGFYNEQFF. CDR3 bases: TGCGCCAGCAGCCCGACACTAGGGGGTTTCTACAATGAGCAGTTCTTC. The full variable domain, its missing parts supplied by reference TRBV5-1 and TRBJ2-1, is KAGVTQTPRYLIKTRGQQVTLSCSPISGHRSVSWYQQTPGQGLQFLFEYFSETQRNKGNFPGRFSGRQFSNSRSEMNVSTLELGDSALYLCASSPTLGGFYNEQFFGPGTRLTVL.

This clonotype was seen more than once but under ten times. The rearrangement uses TRBV7-2 and TRBJ2-1; 7 positions match TRBD2. J lost 0 bases, V lost 6 bases, and 8 bases had no gene match. Germline V gene lookup returns CDR1 SGHTA and CDR2 FQGNSA. The CDR3 sequence is 16 residues long. This chain's CDR3 is CASRPSSGSSYNEQFF. In nucleotides, the CDR3 is TGTGCCAGCAGACCCTCTAGCGGTAGCTCCTACAATGAGCAGTTCTTC.

This clonotype appeared a few times. The chain recombines TRBV9 with TRBJ2-7; TRBD1 matches at 7 bases. Germline trimming cut 0 bases from V and 4 bases from J; bases unmatched to any gene: 7. The CDR3 has 15 residues. The germline gives CDR1 SGDLS, CDR2 YYNGEE. CDR3 amino acids: CASSVEAGGFYEQYF. The CDR3 nucleotides are TGTGCCAGCAGCGTAGAGGCAGGGGGTTTTTACGAGCAGTACTTC. The whole variable domain, remainder taken from reference TRBV9 and TRBJ2-7, is DSGVTQTPKHLITATGQRVTLRCSPRSGDLSVYWYQQSLDQGLQFLIQYYNGEERAKGNILERFSAQQFPDLHSELNLSSLELGDSALYFCASSVEAGGFYEQYFGPGTRLTVT.

The sample holds a few counts of this clonotype. The chain combines TRBV20-1 with TRBJ2-7; 9 bases are shared with TRBD2. CDR1 is DFQATT, CDR2 SNEGSKA, per germline (reference sequence). V gave up 1 base and J gave up 3 bases; unmatched junction bases: 4. The CDR3 covers 14 residues. This CDR3 is CSARGPSGNYEQYF. The CDR3, as DNA: TGCAGTGCTAGAGGGCCTAGCGGGAACTACGAGCAGTACTTC.

The CDR3 nucleotides are TGCGCCAGCAGCTTGGATGAAGCCAGGGGGACCTCCTACGAGCAGTACTTC. Its translation is CASSLDEARGTSYEQYF. The chain recombines TRBV5-1 with TRBJ2-7, with TRBD1 identical over 7 bases. J lost 0 bases, V lost 0 bases, and 9 bases had no gene match. CDR3 length: 17 amino acids. The V gene's germline CDR1 is SGHRS and CDR2 YFSETQ.

The CDR3 reads CASSITGGSEAFF. CDR3 DNA: TGTGCCAGCAGTATAACAGGGGGCTCTGAAGCTTTCTTT. The V gene is TRBV7-9, the J gene TRBJ1-1, with 9 positions matching TRBD1. V shed 6 bases, J shed 6 bases, and the junction held 5 bases outside the gene matches. Germline V gene sequence: CDR1 SEHNR, CDR2 FQNEAQ (reference sequence). CDR3 length: 13 amino acids.